This TCR beta chain came from a study of control samples from healthy donors and cancer patients. The CDR3 is 14 residues long. After removal of 5 bases from V and 7 bases from J, the junction contained 5 bases not matched to a gene. Germline V gives CDR1 SGHTA, CDR2 FQGTGA. Profiling relied on immunoSEQ multiplex PCR, and the TCRdb table lists in-frame clones only, not all of them. The sample holds about 52,000 clones, roughly 95% seen once. The sample was blood. The J gene is TRBJ1-2, the V gene TRBV7-3; 12 bases fit TRBD1. This TCR was sampled from a young man in good health. CDR3 sequence: CASSLGTGGLGYTF. CDR3 nucleotide sequence: TGTGCCAGCAGCCTGGGGACAGGGGGCCTTGGCTACACCTTC.